This T cell receptor (beta chain) was found in a study of blood T cells in healthy people across ages. The study, taken as a whole, reports: Possibly confounding the expanded clonotype changes was the fact that donor CMV status was unknown.

After removal of 4 bases from V and 3 bases from J, the junction contained 8 bases not matched to a gene. Germline lookup yields CDR1 SGHTA and CDR2 FQGNSA. CDR3 length equals 18 residues. As regards this clonotype: Its target is unknown.

A sample-barcoded 5' primer and a J-beta primer mix were used in a second PCR of about 7 to 12 cycles. TCRdb ran MiXCR on the 5' RACE reads and lists one entry per CDR3 protein. Here the sample spans about 1.7 million distinct CDR3 sequences, roughly 30% being singletons. The genes are TRBV7-2 and TRBJ2-6, with 11 bases identical to TRBD2. The sequencing sample was made of blood. This receptor was obtained from a woman younger than 45 in good health. CDR3 sequence: CASSSFSGGAVGANVLTF. In nucleotides, the CDR3 is TGTGCCAGCAGCTCCTTTAGCGGGGGGGCTGTTGGGGCCAACGTCCTGACTTTC.